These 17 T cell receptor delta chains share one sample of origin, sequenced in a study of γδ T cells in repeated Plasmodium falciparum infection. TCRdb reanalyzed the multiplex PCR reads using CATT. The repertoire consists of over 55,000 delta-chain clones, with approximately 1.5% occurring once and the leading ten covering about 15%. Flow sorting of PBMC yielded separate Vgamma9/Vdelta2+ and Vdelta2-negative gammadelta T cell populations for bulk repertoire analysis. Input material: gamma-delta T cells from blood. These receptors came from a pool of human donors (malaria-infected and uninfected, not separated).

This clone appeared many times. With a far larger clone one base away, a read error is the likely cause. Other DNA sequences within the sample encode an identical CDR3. CDR3: CALGEQVGWGSYSYTDKLIF. The CDR3 region has the DNA TGTGCTCTTGGGGAACAAGTCGGCTGGGGGTCATACTCATACACCGATAAACTCATCTTT. The chain carries TRDV1 and TRDJ1; TRDD3 matches 7 bases. V lost 1 base and J lost 0; bases outside the gene matches: 17. The V gene's germline CDR1 is TSWWSYY and CDR2 QGS. This CDR3 has 20 residues.

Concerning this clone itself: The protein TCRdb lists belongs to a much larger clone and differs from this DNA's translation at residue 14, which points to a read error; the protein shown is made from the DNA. CDR3 residues: CALGEFPFLHLGDPIADKLIF. In DNA, the CDR3 is TGTGCTCTTGGGGAATTCCCGTTCCTCCATCTGGGGGATCCCATTGCCGATAAACTCATCTTT. The rearrangement joins TRDV1 to TRDJ1, with 9 bases aligning to TRDD3. The V and J ends lost 2 bases and 3 bases, in that order; junction bases with no gene match: 22. The CDR3 is 21 amino acids. Germline V gene lookup returns CDR1 TSWWSYY and CDR2 QGS.

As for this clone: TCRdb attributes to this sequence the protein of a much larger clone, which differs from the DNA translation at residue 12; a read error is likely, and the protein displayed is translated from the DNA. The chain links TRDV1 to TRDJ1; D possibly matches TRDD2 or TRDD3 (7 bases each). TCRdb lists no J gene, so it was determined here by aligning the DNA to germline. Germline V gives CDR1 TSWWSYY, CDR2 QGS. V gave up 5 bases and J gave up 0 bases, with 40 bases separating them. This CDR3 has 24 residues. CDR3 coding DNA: TGTGCTCTTGGGTTGCCTCAGCCTTCCTCAGTACCGGGGGATTTGGTAGCGTACACCGATAAACTCATCTTT. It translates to CALGLPQPSSVPGDLVAYTDKLIF.

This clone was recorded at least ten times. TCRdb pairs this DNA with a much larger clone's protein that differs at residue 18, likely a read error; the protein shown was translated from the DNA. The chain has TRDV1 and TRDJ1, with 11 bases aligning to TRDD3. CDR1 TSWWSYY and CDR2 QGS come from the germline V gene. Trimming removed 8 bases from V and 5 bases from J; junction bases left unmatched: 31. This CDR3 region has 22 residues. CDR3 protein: CALLKQSYWGIIALQRGDKLIF. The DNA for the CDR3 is TGTGCTCTTTTGAAACAATCCTACTGGGGGATAATCGCGCTTCAAAGGGGTGATAAACTCATCTTT.

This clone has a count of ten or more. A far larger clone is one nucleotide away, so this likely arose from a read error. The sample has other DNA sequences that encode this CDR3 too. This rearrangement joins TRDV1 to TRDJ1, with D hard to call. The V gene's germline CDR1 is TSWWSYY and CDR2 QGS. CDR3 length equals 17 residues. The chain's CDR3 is CALGELESRDYTDKLIF. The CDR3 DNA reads TGTGCTCTTGGGGAACTAGAGTCACGGGACTACACCGACAAACTCATCTTT.

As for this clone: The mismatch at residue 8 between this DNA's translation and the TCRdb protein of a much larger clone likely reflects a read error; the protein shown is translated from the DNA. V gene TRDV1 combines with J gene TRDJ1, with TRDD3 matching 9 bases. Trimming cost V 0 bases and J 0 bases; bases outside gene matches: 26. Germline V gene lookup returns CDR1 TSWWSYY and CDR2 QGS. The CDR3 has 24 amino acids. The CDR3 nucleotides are TGTGCTCTTGGGGAACTACGTAAGAATCCGTACTGGGGGAGACCCAACCGATACACCGATAAACTCATCTTT. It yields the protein CALGELRKNPYWGRPNRYTDKLIF.

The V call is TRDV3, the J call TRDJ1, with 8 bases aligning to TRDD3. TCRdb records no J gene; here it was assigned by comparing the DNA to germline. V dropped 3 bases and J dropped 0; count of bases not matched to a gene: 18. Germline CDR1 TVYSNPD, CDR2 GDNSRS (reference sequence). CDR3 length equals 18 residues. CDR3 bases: TGTGCCTTGAACATTCCGACACCCGGGGGATATTACACCGATAAACTCATCTTT. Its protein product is CALNIPTPGGYYTDKLIF.

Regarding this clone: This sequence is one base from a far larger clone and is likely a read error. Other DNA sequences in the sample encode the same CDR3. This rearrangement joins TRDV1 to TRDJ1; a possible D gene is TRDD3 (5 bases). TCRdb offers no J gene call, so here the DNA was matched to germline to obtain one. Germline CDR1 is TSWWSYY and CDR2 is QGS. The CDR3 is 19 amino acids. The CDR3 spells CALGEPSDRLYPYTDKLIF. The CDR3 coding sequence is TGCGCTCTTGGGGAACCCTCGGACAGGCTTTACCCCTACACCGATAAACTCATCTTT.

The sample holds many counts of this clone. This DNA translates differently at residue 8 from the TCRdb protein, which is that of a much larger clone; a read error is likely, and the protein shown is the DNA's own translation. CDR3 sequence: CALGDTFRGGYNDKLIF. The CDR3, as DNA: TGTGCTCTTGGGGATACATTCCGGGGAGGGTACAACGATAAACTCATCTTT. The chain uses TRDV1 and TRDJ1; TRDD3 might be the D (5 bases). From germline, CDR1 is TSWWSYY and CDR2 QGS. This CDR3 has 17 residues. Trimming left V 3 bases short and J 4 bases short, with 21 bases between.

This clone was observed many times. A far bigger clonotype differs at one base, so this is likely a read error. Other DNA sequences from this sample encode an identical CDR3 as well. The chain's CDR3 is CALGELTFLISPVSGDTADKLIF. CDR3 DNA sequence: TGTGCTCTTGGAGAACTCACCTTCCTAATTTCACCCGTCAGTGGGGATACAGCTGATAAACTCATCTTT. The chain has TRDV1 and TRDJ1; either TRDD2 or TRDD3 may supply D (8 bases each). This CDR3 has 23 residues. The germline V gene encodes CDR1 TSWWSYY and CDR2 QGS.

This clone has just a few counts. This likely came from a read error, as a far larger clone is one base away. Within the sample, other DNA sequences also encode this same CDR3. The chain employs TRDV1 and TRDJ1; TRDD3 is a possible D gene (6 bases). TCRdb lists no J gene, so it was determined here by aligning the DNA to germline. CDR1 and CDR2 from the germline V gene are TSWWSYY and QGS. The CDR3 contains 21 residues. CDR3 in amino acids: CALGELVLPKGGVFYTDKLIF. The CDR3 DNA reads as TGTGCCCTTGGGGAACTCGTTTTACCCAAGGGGGGAGTTTTCTACACCGATAAACTCATCTTT.

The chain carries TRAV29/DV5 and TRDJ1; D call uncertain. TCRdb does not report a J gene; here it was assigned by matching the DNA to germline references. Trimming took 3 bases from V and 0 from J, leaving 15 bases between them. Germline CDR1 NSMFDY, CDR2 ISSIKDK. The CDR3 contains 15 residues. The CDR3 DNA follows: TGTGCAGCAACCGGCCGGGTCCCGAACACCGATAAACTCATCTTT. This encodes CAATGRVPNTDKLIF. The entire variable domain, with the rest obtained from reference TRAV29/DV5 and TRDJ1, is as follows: DQQVKQNSPSLSVQEGRISILNCDYTNSMFDYFLWYKKYPAEGPTFLISISSIKDKNEDGRFTVFLNKSAKHLSLHIVPSQPGDSAVYFCAATGRVPNTDKLIFGKGTRVTVEP.

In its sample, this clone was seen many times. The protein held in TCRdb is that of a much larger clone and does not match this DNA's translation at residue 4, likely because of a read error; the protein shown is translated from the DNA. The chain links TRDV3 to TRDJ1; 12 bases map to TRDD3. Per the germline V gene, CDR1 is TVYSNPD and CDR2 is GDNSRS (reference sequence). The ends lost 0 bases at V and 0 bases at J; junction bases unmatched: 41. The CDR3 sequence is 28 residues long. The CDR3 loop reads CAFSGSSPLGDTGSACLRIATYTDKLIF. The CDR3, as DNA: TGTGCCTTTAGTGGTTCCTCCCCGCTGGGGGATACGGGGAGCGCATGTTTACGGATAGCTACGTACACCGATAAACTCATCTTT.

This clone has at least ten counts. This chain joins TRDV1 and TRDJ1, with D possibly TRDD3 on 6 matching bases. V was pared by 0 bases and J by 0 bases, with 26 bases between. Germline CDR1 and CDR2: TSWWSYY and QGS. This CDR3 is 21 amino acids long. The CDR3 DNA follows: TGTGCTCTTGGGGAACTAAGGATAGTGGGACTAGTCTGGGGAGACACCGATAAACTCATCTTT. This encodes CALGELRIVGLVWGDTDKLIF.

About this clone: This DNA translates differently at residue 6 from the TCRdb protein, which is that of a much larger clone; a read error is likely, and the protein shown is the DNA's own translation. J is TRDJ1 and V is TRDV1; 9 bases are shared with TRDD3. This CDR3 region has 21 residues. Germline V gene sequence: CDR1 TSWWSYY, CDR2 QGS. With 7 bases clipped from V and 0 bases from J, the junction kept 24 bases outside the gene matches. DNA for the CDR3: TGTGCTCTTGTGGTTAGCATTACTGGGGGACTCCAGCACACGTACACCGATAAACTCATCTTT. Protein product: CALVVSITGGLQHTYTDKLIF.

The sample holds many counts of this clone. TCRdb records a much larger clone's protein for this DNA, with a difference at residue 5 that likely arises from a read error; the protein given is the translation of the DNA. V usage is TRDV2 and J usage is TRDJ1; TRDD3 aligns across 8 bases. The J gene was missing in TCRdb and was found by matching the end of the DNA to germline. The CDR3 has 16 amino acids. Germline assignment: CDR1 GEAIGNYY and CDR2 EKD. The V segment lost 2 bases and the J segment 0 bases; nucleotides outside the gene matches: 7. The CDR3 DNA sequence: TGTGCCTGTGACAATCTGGGGGAGTTCTACACCGATAAACTCATCTTT. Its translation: CACDNLGEFYTDKLIF.

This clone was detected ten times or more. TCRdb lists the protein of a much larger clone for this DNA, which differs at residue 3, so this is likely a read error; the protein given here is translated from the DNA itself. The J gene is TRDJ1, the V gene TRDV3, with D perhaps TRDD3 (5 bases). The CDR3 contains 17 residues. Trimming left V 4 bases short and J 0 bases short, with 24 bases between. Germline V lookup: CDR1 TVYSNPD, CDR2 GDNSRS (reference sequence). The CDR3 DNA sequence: TGTGCCTCTCGCTCCTGTACTGGCCACCCGTACACCGATAAACTCATCTTT. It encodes CASRSCTGHPYTDKLIF.